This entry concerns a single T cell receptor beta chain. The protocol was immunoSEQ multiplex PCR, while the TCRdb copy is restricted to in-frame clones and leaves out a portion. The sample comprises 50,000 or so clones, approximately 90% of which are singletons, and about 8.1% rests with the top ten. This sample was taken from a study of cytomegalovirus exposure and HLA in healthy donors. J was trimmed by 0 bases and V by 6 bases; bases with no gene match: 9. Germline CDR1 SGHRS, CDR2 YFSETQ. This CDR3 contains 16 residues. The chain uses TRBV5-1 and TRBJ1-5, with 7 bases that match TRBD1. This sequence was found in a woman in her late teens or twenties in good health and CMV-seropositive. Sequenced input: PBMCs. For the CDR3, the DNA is TGCGCCAGCAACTCACGGAGGGGGCTTAGCAATCAGCCCCAGCATTTT. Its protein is CASNSRRGLSNQPQHF.